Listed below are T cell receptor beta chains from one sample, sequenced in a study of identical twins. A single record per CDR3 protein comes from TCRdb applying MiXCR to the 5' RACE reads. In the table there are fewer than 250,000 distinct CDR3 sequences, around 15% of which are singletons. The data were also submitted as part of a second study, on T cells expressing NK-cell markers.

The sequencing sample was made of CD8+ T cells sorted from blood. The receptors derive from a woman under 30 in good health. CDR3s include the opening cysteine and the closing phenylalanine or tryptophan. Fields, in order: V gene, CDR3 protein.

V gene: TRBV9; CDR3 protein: CASSKTGGRTDTQYF
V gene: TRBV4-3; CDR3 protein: CASSQDPGQGLTGELFF
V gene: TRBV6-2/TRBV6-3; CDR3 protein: CASSGYVLRADYNEQFF
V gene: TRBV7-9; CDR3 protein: CASSLSVGLDEKLFF
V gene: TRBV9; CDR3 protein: CASSSSGGDTIYF
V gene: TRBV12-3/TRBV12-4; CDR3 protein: CASSLAPGTGDYEQYF
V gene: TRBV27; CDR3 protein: CASSSGSGIEAFF
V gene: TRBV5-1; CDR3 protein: CASSNEPANYGYTF
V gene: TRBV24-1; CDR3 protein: CATSDRPGGDNEQFF
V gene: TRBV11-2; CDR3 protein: CASSLAISQGIQYF
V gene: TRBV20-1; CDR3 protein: CSFKGLSSYNEQFF
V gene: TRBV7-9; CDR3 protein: CASSARDRGQNEQFF
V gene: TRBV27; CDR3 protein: CASRIGFYNEQFF
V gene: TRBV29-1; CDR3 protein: CSVAGQGFTIYF
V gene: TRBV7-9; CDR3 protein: CASSPGTSGSYEQYF
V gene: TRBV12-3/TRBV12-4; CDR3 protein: CASSLELLVNEQFF
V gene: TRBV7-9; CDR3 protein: CASSSPAKNIQYF
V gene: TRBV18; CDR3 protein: CASSPPRNHEQYF
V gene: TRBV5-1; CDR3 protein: CASSSFVNTEAFF
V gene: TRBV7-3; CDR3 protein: CASRDRTGELFF
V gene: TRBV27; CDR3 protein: CASSPSTGYTEAFF
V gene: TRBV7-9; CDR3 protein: CASSRPRNSEAFF